This entry lists 24 T cell receptor beta chains sequenced from one sample in a study of T cell repertoires in aging, cancer and after chemotherapy. Amplification of TCR beta used genomic DNA extracted from peripheral blood. TRB rearrangements spanning V, D and J were amplified using mixed TRB-A/B primers. TCRdb analysed the multiplex PCR reads with MiXCR anew, one entry per CDR3 protein. This sample has about 12,000 distinct CDR3 sequences, with roughly a quarter found just once. Sequencing was performed on blood. The receptors shown here come from a human donor in good health.

This clonotype was picked up a small number of times. The chain carries TRBV5-6 and TRBJ1-6; D perhaps matches TRBD1 (5 bases). This CDR3 has 15 amino acids. Trimming left V 4 bases short and J 6 bases short, with 14 bases between. Germline CDR1 is SGHDT and CDR2 is YYEEEE. The chain's CDR3 is CASSRKWDLNSPLHF. The CDR3 nucleotides are TGTGCCAGCAGCCGCAAATGGGACCTTAATTCACCCCTCCACTTT.

The chain employs TRBV18 and TRBJ1-5, with D perhaps matching TRBD1 (5 bases). CDR3 size: 14 residues. Trimming shortened V by 3 bases and J by 4 bases, and 10 bases separated the two germline ends. Looked up from germline, CDR1 is KGHSH and CDR2 is LQKENI. The CDR3 sequence: CASSPGTANQPQHF. For the CDR3, the DNA is TGTGCCAGCTCACCCGGGACCGCTAATCAGCCCCAGCATTTT. Supplemented by reference TRBV18 and TRBJ1-5, the full variable domain reads NAGVMQNPRHLVRRRGQEARLRCSPMKGHSHVYWYRQLPEEGLKFMVYLQKENIIDESGMPKERFSAEFPKEGPSILRIQQVVRGDSAAYFCASSPGTANQPQHFGDGTRLSIL.

This clonotype was detected only a few times. The chain combines TRBV20-1 with TRBJ2-5; weak D call: TRBD2 (5 bases). V was trimmed by 7 bases and J by 2 bases, leaving 11 bases between them. Germline values: CDR1 DFQATT, CDR2 SNEGSKA (reference sequence). The CDR3 runs 12 residues. The CDR3 sequence is CSGSLGQETQYF. DNA for the CDR3: TGCAGTGGCTCACTAGGGCAAGAGACCCAGTACTTC.

This clonotype is termed medium-sized. CDR3 sequence reads: CASIKGGSGNTIYF. The CDR3 coding sequence is TGTGCCAGCATCAAGGGGGGTTCTGGAAACACCATATATTTT. This chain links TRBV6-1 with TRBJ1-3; D is possibly TRBD1 (6 bases). V was pared by 7 bases and J by 1 base, with 11 bases between. Germline V gene sequence: CDR1 MNHNS, CDR2 SASEGT. This CDR3 spans 14 amino acids.

The chain combines TRBV6-6 with TRBJ2-3; TRBD2 matches at 7 bases. Germline assignment: CDR1 MNHNY and CDR2 SVGAGI (reference sequence). This CDR3 has 16 residues. After removal of 6 bases from V and 2 bases from J, the junction contained 11 bases not matched to a gene. CDR3 in DNA: TGTGCCAGCAGCGAGCCGGGACTACTTAACACAGATACGCAGTATTTT. It specifies CASSEPGLLNTDTQYF.

The chain joins TRBV27 to TRBJ1-4; the match to TRBD1 covers 7 bases. J was trimmed by 3 bases and V by 1 base; bases with no gene match: 2. Germline lookup yields CDR1 MNHEY and CDR2 SMNVEV (reference sequence). CDR3 length: 15 amino acids. The DNA of the CDR3 is TGTGCCAGCAGTTTATTCGGGACAGCTAATGAAAAACTGTTTTTT. This gives the protein CASSLFGTANEKLFF.

In this sample, this clonotype is medium-sized. The chain links TRBV5-4 to TRBJ1-6, with D perhaps TRBD1 (5 bases). The CDR3 covers 14 residues. V shed 2 bases and J shed 4 bases, with 7 bases lying between them. Germline V gene lookup returns CDR1 SGHNT and CDR2 YYREEE (reference sequence). This CDR3 is CASSLGQYNSPLHF. The CDR3 DNA follows: TGTGCCAGCAGCTTAGGACAATATAATTCACCCCTCCACTTT.

The table lists this clonotype with a count of one. It may be a read error: a sequence one base away is much more abundant. This chain joins TRBV7-3 and TRBJ1-3; D ambiguous. Germline V gene sequence: CDR1 SGHTA, CDR2 FQGTGA. This CDR3 is built from 12 residues. The CDR3 loop is CASILEASTIYF. The CDR3 DNA reads TGTGCCAGCATCTTAGAGGCGTCCACCATATATTTT. Supplemented by reference TRBV7-3 and TRBJ1-3, the full variable domain reads GAGVSQTPSNKVTEKGKYVELRCDPISGHTALYWYRQSLGQGPEFLIYFQGTGAADDSGLPNDRFFAVRPEGSVSTLKIQRTERGDSAVYLCASILEASTIYFGEGSWLTVV.

The chain uses TRBV5-5 and TRBJ1-6; a possible D gene is TRBD1 (6 bases). The V gene's germline CDR1 is SGHKS and CDR2 YYEKEE (reference sequence). This CDR3 contains 16 residues. Trimming took 5 bases from V and 7 from J, leaving 19 bases between them. CDR3 sequence (DNA): TGTGCCAGCAGTCGACGACGGGACACAAAAAATTCACCCCTCCACTTT. Translating gives CASSRRRDTKNSPLHF.

This clonotype came up a few times. The chain recombines TRBV6-5 with TRBJ2-3; D uncertain. Germline CDR1 is MNHEY and CDR2 is SVGAGI. The CDR3 runs 14 residues. The germline V and J ends were trimmed by 3 bases and 3 bases, with 10 bases remaining between them. The CDR3 reads CASSYRFVTDTQYF. For the CDR3, the DNA is TGTGCCAGCAGTTATCGATTTGTAACAGATACGCAGTATTTT.

This clonotype is deemed medium-sized. V is TRBV6-1 and J is TRBJ2-1; D is possibly TRBD2 (6 bases). The CDR3 loop spans 13 amino acids. Germline CDR1 is MNHNS and CDR2 is SASEGT. V was shortened by 8 bases and J by 5 bases, with 13 bases between the two germline ends. The CDR3, as DNA: TGTGCCAGCTCATCGGGGGAGAACAATGAGCAGTTCTTC. Translating it yields CASSSGENNEQFF.

This chain uses TRBV19 with TRBJ2-5; D call uncertain. Germline assignment: CDR1 LNHDA and CDR2 SQIVND (reference sequence). V gave up 4 bases and J gave up 1 base, with 7 bases separating them. The CDR3 runs 13 residues. CDR3 sequence: CASSTSIQETQYF. CDR3 in DNA: TGTGCCAGTAGTACTAGTATCCAAGAGACCCAGTACTTC.

Only a few counts were recorded for this clonotype. The chain employs TRBV20-1 and TRBJ2-3; D gene uncertain. Germline V gene data show CDR1 as DFQATT and CDR2 as SNEGSKA (reference sequence). This CDR3 is built from 14 residues. Trimming cost V 1 base and J 4 bases, with 12 bases left between them. The CDR3 spells CSARGSPFPDTQYF. The CDR3 coding sequence is TGCAGTGCTAGAGGTTCCCCTTTCCCAGATACGCAGTATTTT.

This clonotype showed up just a few times. The chain is built from TRBV12-3 or TRBV12-4 and TRBJ2-7; 8 positions agree with TRBD1. CDR3 length equals 14 residues. V shed 4 bases and J 1 base; nucleotides not matched to a gene: 3. In nucleotides, the CDR3 is TGTGCCAGCAGTTCGAGGACAGGGTCCTACGAGCAGTACTTC. As protein: CASSSRTGSYEQYF.

The sample holds a few counts of this clonotype. V and J are TRBV5-1 and TRBJ2-7; D is undetermined. The length of the CDR3 is 14 residues. The ends were cut back, 0 bases at V and 5 bases at J, with 12 bases in the middle. The germline gives CDR1 SGHRS, CDR2 YFSETQ. CDR3 coding DNA: TGCGCCAGCAGCTTGGGGCAGGCCTTAGACGAGCAGTACGTC. Residues: CASSLGQALDEQYV.

The V gene is TRBV10-3, the J gene TRBJ2-5; no clear D gene. Germline CDR1 reads ENHRY; CDR2 reads SYGVKD. This CDR3 has 14 residues. Trimming pared 0 bases from V and 5 bases from J, leaving 10 bases between. The CDR3 region has the DNA TGTGCCATCAGTGAGTCGAGTGGCGGCGAGACCCAGTACTTC. It translates to CAISESSGGETQYF.

There are a few counts of this clonotype. The V gene is TRBV18, the J gene TRBJ1-2; TRBD1 aligns across 7 bases. From germline, CDR1 is KGHSH and CDR2 LQKENI. The CDR3 consists of 15 residues. V was pared by 3 bases and J by 2 bases, with 6 bases of the junction left unmatched. The chain's CDR3 is CASSPPQGMNYGYTF. The CDR3 DNA reads TGTGCCAGCTCACCCCCACAGGGGATGAACTATGGCTACACCTTC.

A remark on this clonotype: This clone may be a read error of a much larger clone one base away. The chain uses TRBV18 and TRBJ2-7, with 9 nucleotides matching TRBD1. CDR1 is KGHSH and CDR2 is LQKENI in the germline V gene. The CDR3 extends over 14 amino acids. The J segment lost 5 bases and the V segment lost 2 bases, leaving 4 bases of the junction unmatched. CDR3 protein: CASSPIGTGHEQYF. As DNA, the CDR3 is TGTGCCAGCTCACCAATCGGGACAGGGCACGAGCAGTACTTC.

Points on this clonotype: The junction and the germline gene differ at one end; a read error may be behind it. The chain combines TRBV7-2 with TRBJ2-1; unclear D gene. Germline V gene sequence: CDR1 SGHTA, CDR2 FQGNSA. This CDR3 spans 12 amino acids. CDR3 region: CASSWINNEQLF. In DNA form, the CDR3 reads TGTGCCAGCAGCTGGATTAACAATGAGCAGTTATTC.

The chain is built from TRBV27 and TRBJ2-5; no firm D call. V was cut by 8 bases and J by 5 bases, with 15 bases left in between. Germline V lookup: CDR1 MNHEY, CDR2 SMNVEV (reference sequence). This CDR3 comprises 13 residues. The CDR3 sequence: CASPRNQAETQYF. The CDR3 bases are TGTGCCAGCCCCAGGAACCAAGCGGAGACCCAGTACTTC.

Sample share makes this clonotype medium-sized. The chain carries TRBV20-1 and TRBJ1-1, with D possibly TRBD1 on 6 matching bases. The CDR3 extends over 14 amino acids. Germline V lookup: CDR1 DFQATT, CDR2 SNEGSKA (reference sequence). V was shortened by 2 bases and J by 2 bases, with 12 bases between the two germline ends. In DNA form, the CDR3 reads TGCAGTGCTAGACCCACACAGGGTAACACTGAAGCTTTCTTT. It codes for CSARPTQGNTEAFF.

By share, this clonotype counts as medium-sized. The chain carries TRBV5-6 and TRBJ2-7, with unresolved D. With 3 bases removed from V and 3 bases from J, the gap between germline ends came to 13 bases. CDR1 SGHDT and CDR2 YYEEEE come from the germline V gene. This CDR3 has 14 amino acids. The DNA for the CDR3 is TGTGCCAGCAGCTCTACGTTCGGAGTCTACGAGCAGTACGTC. It is translated as CASSSTFGVYEQYV.

This clonotype was counted a few times. This chain uses TRBV7-9 with TRBJ2-5; 7 bases align to TRBD2. The CDR3 spans 15 residues. The germline gives CDR1 SEHNR, CDR2 FQNEAQ (reference sequence). The V segment lost 3 bases and the J segment 1 base; nucleotides outside the gene matches: 5. The DNA of the CDR3 is TGTGCCAGCAGCTTCGCGCTAGCGGCCCAAGAGACCCAGTACTTC. It yields the protein CASSFALAAQETQYF.

This chain connects TRBV20-1 to TRBJ1-4, with TRBD1 as a possible D gene (6 bases). CDR3 size: 14 residues. Germline CDR1 is DFQATT and CDR2 is SNEGSKA (reference sequence). V lost 2 bases, J lost 8 bases, and 15 bases lay in between. For the CDR3, the DNA is TGCAGTGCTAGAACGGGGGGCTACAGGGAAAAACTGTTTTTT. Protein product: CSARTGGYREKLFF.